A selection of T cell receptor beta chains follows, all from one sample in a study of blood T cell repertoires in COVID-19. Here immunoSEQ multiplex PCR was the method, and the copy in TCRdb shows in-frame clones only, minus some. Seen here are 250,000 to 300,000 clones, around 80% observed once, and the top ten hold over 4%. The sample taken for sequencing was PBMCs or T cells enriched from blood (not recorded which). The receptors originated from a young man with acute COVID-19. Each CDR3 is given with its conserved first and last residue. D genes are given only for firm matches. Not every row has a clone size; where given, it reads once, few, many or a size class.

TRBV7-6	NA	TRBJ2-1	NA	CASSMLTHNEQFF	TGTGCCAGCAGCATGCTAACTCACAATGAGCAGTTCTTC
TRBV12-3/TRBV12-4	NA	TRBJ2-1	NA	CASSYYSNEQFF	TGTGCCAGCAGTTATTACTCCAATGAGCAGTTCTTC
TRBV27	NA	TRBJ1-5	NA	CASSLKGDQPQHF	TGTGCCAGCAGTTTAAAGGGGGACCAGCCCCAGCATTTT
TRBV14	NA	TRBJ2-3	NA	CASRVAGRSTDTQYF	TGTGCCAGCAGAGTGGCGGGGCGGAGCACAGATACGCAGTATTTT
TRBV6-4	NA	TRBJ2-1	few	CASSPGGSYNEQFF	TGTGCCAGCAGTCCCGGGGGCTCCTACAATGAGCAGTTCTTC
TRBV5-1	NA	TRBJ2-3	NA	CASSPGDFSTDTQYF	TGCGCCAGCAGCCCGGGGGACTTTAGCACAGATACGCAGTATTTT
TRBV24-1	TRBD1	TRBJ1-5	once	CATSDTDRAKHF	TGTGCCACCAGTGATACGGACAGGGCAAAGCATTTT
TRBV2	TRBD2	TRBJ2-1	once	CASRFGLAGTRNEQFF	TGTGCCAGCAGATTCGGACTAGCGGGAACTCGGAATGAGCAGTTCTTC
TRBV6-5	TRBD1	TRBJ1-1	NA	CASSYGAGGEYFAFF	TGTGCCAGCAGTTACGGGGCAGGGGGCGAATACTTCGCTTTCTTT
TRBV6-5	NA	TRBJ1-1	NA	CASSYAANTEAFF	TGTGCCAGCAGTTACGCGGCAAACACTGAAGCTTTCTTT
TRBV4-3	NA	TRBJ1-5	once	CASSRGTGNQPQHF	TGCGCCAGCAGCCGAGGGACTGGGAATCAGCCCCAGCATTTT
TRBV6-1	TRBD1	TRBJ2-1	NA	CASSARGQGRQVEEQFF	TGTGCCAGCAGTGCAAGGGGACAGGGACGTCAAGTAGAAGAGCAGTTCTTC
TRBV18	TRBD1	TRBJ2-3	NA	CASSPPTQDRGADTQYF	TGTGCCAGCTCACCACCGACGCAGGACAGGGGCGCAGATACGCAGTATTTT
TRBV5-1	TRBD2	TRBJ2-3	once	CASSLGTSGHTDTQYF	TGCGCCAGCAGCTTAGGGACTAGCGGACACACAGATACGCAGTATTTT
TRBV5-1	TRBD1	TRBJ1-3	few	CASSLVAGGRSGNTIYF	TGCGCCAGCAGCTTGGTGGCAGGGGGCCGGTCTGGAAACACCATATATTTT
TRBV2	TRBD1	TRBJ1-4	once	CASSKQGVSLPFEKLFF	TGTGCCAGCAGTAAGCAGGGGGTCAGTCTGCCGTTTGAAAAACTGTTTTTT
TRBV5-1	NA	TRBJ2-3	NA	CASSLVEADTQYF	TGCGCCAGCAGCTTGGTCGAGGCAGATACGCAGTATTTT
TRBV28	NA	TRBJ1-6	NA	CASSFFGQRDSPLHF	TGTGCCAGCAGTTTTTTCGGGCAGAGGGATTCACCCCTCCACTTT
TRBV5-1	NA	TRBJ2-3	once	CASSLASTSTDTQYF	TGTGCCAGCAGCTTGGCTTCTACTAGCACAGATACGCAGTATTTT
TRBV7-2	NA	TRBJ1-5	NA	CASSLDSASQPQHF	TGTGCCAGCAGCTTAGATTCCGCGAGTCAGCCCCAGCATTTT
TRBV18	NA	TRBJ2-5	NA	CASSPTPGNQETQYF	TGTGCCAGCTCACCAACTCCGGGTAACCAAGAGACCCAGTACTTC
TRBV15	NA	TRBJ2-2	NA	CATSRVYSELFF	TGTGCCACCAGCAGAGTCTACTCGGAGCTGTTTTTT
TRBV28	NA	TRBJ1-2	NA	CASTASQGRSYGYTF	TGTGCCAGCACCGCTAGCCAAGGGCGATCCTATGGCTACACCTTC
TRBV9	TRBD1	TRBJ2-3	once	CASSVGGQGTLADTQYF	TGTGCCAGCAGCGTAGGGGGACAGGGTACTTTGGCAGATACGCAGTATTTT
TRBV6-5	TRBD1	TRBJ1-5	once	CASTTGDQPQHF	TGTGCCAGCACCACAGGGGATCAGCCCCAGCATTTT
TRBV4-3	NA	TRBJ2-1	NA	CASSQEGSANNEQFF	TGCGCCAGCAGCCAAGAGGGTAGCGCAAACAATGAGCAGTTCTTC